This T cell receptor beta chain was obtained from a study of blood T cells in healthy people across ages. Trimming stripped 1 base from V and 0 bases from J, with 9 bases between. Germline V lookup: CDR1 DFQATT, CDR2 SNEGSKA (reference sequence). The CDR3 totals 14 residues. A second roughly 6 to 12 cycle PCR used barcoded and J-beta primers. TCRdb independently ran MiXCR on the 5' RACE reads; one entry per CDR3 protein. The sample yields about 730,000 distinct CDR3 sequences, around 40% seen once. The TCR comes from a woman aged 55-69 years in good health. The sample taken for sequencing was blood. The chain is built from TRBV20-1 and TRBJ2-5; possible D gene TRBD1, 5 bases. The CDR3 sequence is CSARVRQYQETQYF. In nucleotides, the CDR3 is TGCAGTGCTAGAGTTCGACAGTACCAAGAGACCCAGTACTTC.